A single sample is the source of the 32 T cell receptor beta chains below, sequenced in a study of blood T cells in healthy people across ages. Through a sample-barcoded 5' primer and a J-beta primer mix, a second PCR was run for about 6 to 12 cycles. In TCRdb, the 5' RACE reads were re-called with MiXCR into one record per CDR3 protein. In the table there are a few hundred thousand distinct CDR3 sequences, about 28% of which are singletons. Separately, the same data were catalogued under a study of T cells of mothers and their children.

The sequenced material came from blood. Receptors originate from a boy between 2 and 10 years old in good health.

This clonotype occurred a few times. V and J are TRBV12-3 or TRBV12-4 and TRBJ2-5; D may correspond to TRBD1 or TRBD2 (6 bases each). V lost 6 bases to trimming and J lost 5 bases, with 13 bases between them. The CDR3 runs 13 residues. The CDR3: CASSPIGGETQYF. CDR3 in DNA: TGTGCCAGCAGCCCAATAGGGGGGGAGACCCAGTACTTC.

The chain carries TRBV7-9 and TRBJ2-4; possibly TRBD1 for D (6 bases). Germline CDR1 is SEHNR and CDR2 is FQNEAQ (reference sequence). The CDR3 spans 13 residues. The V end lost 5 bases, the J end lost 10 bases, and 15 bases lay between the germline ends. The CDR3 region is CASSPPSGQIQYF. CDR3 DNA: TGTGCCAGCAGCCCCCCCTCGGGACAAATTCAGTACTTC.

This clonotype has just a few counts. The rearrangement uses TRBV13 and TRBJ2-7; D is unclear. The DNA end is more similar to TRBJ2-1, so the J call may be wrong. This CDR3 contains 14 residues. Germline CDR1 PRHDT, CDR2 FYEKMQ (reference sequence). The CDR3 loop reads CASSPTVASDEQFF. The CDR3 DNA reads TGTGCCAGCAGCCCGACCGTGGCATCCGATGAGCAGTTCTTC.

This clonotype was counted a few times. The CDR3 DNA reads as TGTGCCAGCAGCTTAGGAGGGAGAACAGGAGAGAAGTACTTC. Translated: CASSLGGRTGEKYF. V usage is TRBV7-2 and J usage is TRBJ2-5; D possibly uses TRBD1 or TRBD2 (5 bases each). Germline V gives CDR1 SGHTA, CDR2 FQGNSA. Trimming removed 1 base from V and 12 bases from J, with 18 bases in between. This CDR3 contains 14 residues.

This clonotype was observed at least ten times. A much larger clonotype is one base distant, so this may be a read error. The genes are TRBV6-2 or TRBV6-3 and TRBJ2-2; no definite D call. Germline V gene lookup returns CDR1 MNHEY and CDR2 SVGEGT. This CDR3 contains 13 residues. Trimming took 2 bases from V and 3 from J, leaving 4 bases between them. The CDR3 loop is CASSYGDTGELFF. The CDR3 region has the DNA TGTGCCAGCAGTTACGGGGACACCGGGGAGCTGTTTTTT.

The J gene is TRBJ2-2, the V gene TRBV7-9; 8 nucleotides line up with TRBD1. The CDR3 covers 15 residues. The ends lost 5 bases at V and 4 bases at J; junction bases unmatched: 6. The germline CDR1 and CDR2 sequences are SEHNR and FQNEAQ (reference sequence). CDR3 nucleotides: TGTGCCAGCAGCCCCCAGGGGGCGAGCACCGGGGAGCTGTTTTTT. Its translation is CASSPQGASTGELFF.

The sample holds a few counts of this clonotype. The gene calls are TRBV14 and TRBJ2-7; TRBD1 aligns across 8 bases. V lost 4 bases and J lost 3; bases outside the gene matches: 5. Looked up from germline, CDR1 is SGHDN and CDR2 is FVKESK. This CDR3 spans 14 amino acids. In DNA, the CDR3 is TGTGCCAGCAGCCGAAAGACAGGGGACTACGAGCAGTACTTC. Amino acids: CASSRKTGDYEQYF.

This clonotype occurred a few times. V usage is TRBV2 and J usage is TRBJ2-2; 12 bases align to TRBD2. Germline V gives CDR1 SNHLY, CDR2 FYNNEI. The CDR3 is 17 amino acids. The V and J ends lost 3 bases and 5 bases, in that order; junction bases with no gene match: 7. CDR3 sequence: CASSERLAGEYTGELFF. CDR3 coding DNA: TGTGCCAGCAGTGAGAGACTAGCGGGAGAGTATACCGGGGAGCTGTTTTTT.

The table lists this clonotype with a few counts. This sequence joins TRBV20-1 and TRBJ1-5; the match to TRBD1 covers 9 bases. The CDR3 is made up of 15 amino acids. Germline V gene sequence: CDR1 DFQATT, CDR2 SNEGSKA (reference sequence). The junction had 2 bases not matched to a gene; V was cut back by 0 bases and J by 2 bases. The CDR3 loop reads CSARDRDRGNQPQHF. CDR3 DNA sequence: TGCAGTGCTAGAGATCGGGACAGGGGCAATCAGCCCCAGCATTTT.

The chain carries TRBV7-9 and TRBJ2-1, with D tentatively TRBD2 (6 bases). CDR3 size: 15 residues. The V and J ends lost 2 bases and 4 bases respectively, with 12 bases between them. Germline CDR1 is SEHNR and CDR2 is FQNEAQ (reference sequence). The CDR3 DNA is TGTGCCAGCAGCTTACCGGGGGAACTGTACAATGAGCAGTTCTTC. Translating gives CASSLPGELYNEQFF.

This chain connects TRBV21-1 to TRBJ2-5. TRBV21-1 is assigned pseudogene status. There are 17 residues in the CDR3. DNA of the CDR3: TGTGCCAGCAGACCCGAACGGGTAAGACAGTACCAAGAGACCCAGTACTTC. Amino acids: CASRPERVRQYQETQYF.

This clonotype was seen a few times. The chain links TRBV27 to TRBJ1-6; no firm D call. The CDR3 is 16 residues long. The V end was cut by 5 bases, the J end by 4 bases, with 15 bases between. CDR1 is MNHEY and CDR2 is SMNVEV in the germline V gene (reference sequence). The CDR3 loop reads CASSQQFSLYNSPLHF. CDR3 coding DNA: TGTGCCAGCAGTCAACAGTTCTCCTTGTATAATTCACCCCTCCACTTT.

This clonotype was picked up a small number of times. This sequence joins TRBV4-1 and TRBJ2-7; D possibly corresponds to TRBD2 (5 bases). Deletions cut 2 bases from V and 1 base from J, with 12 bases between. The V gene's germline CDR1 is MGHRA and CDR2 YSYEKL. The CDR3 totals 15 residues. Written as DNA, the CDR3 is TGCGCCAGCAGCCAAACCCTGACGGGATCCTACGAGCAGTACTTC. The encoded protein is CASSQTLTGSYEQYF.

The rearrangement joins TRBV20-1 to TRBJ2-3; D might be TRBD1 or TRBD2, each matching 6 bases. V shed 1 base and J shed 6 bases, with 8 bases lying between them. The CDR3 has 12 residues. Germline CDR1 reads DFQATT; CDR2 reads SNEGSKA (reference sequence). CDR3 region: CSARGGGDTQYF. The CDR3 DNA is TGCAGTGCTAGAGGAGGGGGGGATACGCAGTATTTT.

J is TRBJ2-5 and V is TRBV4-1; 10 bases align to TRBD2. The J call may be mistaken, given a closer DNA end match to TRBJ2-1. Germline V gives CDR1 MGHRA, CDR2 YSYEKL. The CDR3 totals 16 residues. CDR3 sequence: CASSQQSGGGQNEQFF. Written as DNA, the CDR3 is TGCGCCAGCAGCCAACAAAGCGGGGGGGGGCAAAATGAGCAGTTCTTC.

CDR3 protein: CASSVGDWTGQETQYF. In DNA form, the CDR3 reads TGTGCCAGCAGTGTTGGGGACTGGACAGGCCAAGAGACCCAGTACTTC. This rearrangement joins TRBV25-1 to TRBJ2-5; D perhaps matches TRBD1 (7 bases). Trimming shortened V by 4 bases and J by 1 base, and 16 bases separated the two germline ends. Germline V gene lookup returns CDR1 MGHDK and CDR2 SYGVNS. The CDR3 spans 16 residues.

This clonotype turned up a few times. This sequence joins TRBV7-8 and TRBJ1-4; D possibly corresponds to TRBD1 (6 bases). V gave up 3 bases and J gave up 0 bases, with 11 bases separating them. The CDR3 contains 16 residues. Germline V CDR1 and CDR2: SGHVS, FQNEAQ. In DNA form, the CDR3 reads TGTGCCAGCAGCTTTTCGGACAGCTCAACTAATGAAAAACTGTTTTTT. Translation gives CASSFSDSSTNEKLFF.

The chain has TRBV12-3 or TRBV12-4 and TRBJ2-5; 13 nucleotides agree with TRBD2. This CDR3 spans 15 amino acids. V dropped 4 bases and J dropped 4; count of bases not matched to a gene: 3. CDR3 sequence: CASSSGLAGPETQYF. In DNA, the CDR3 is TGTGCCAGCAGTTCGGGACTAGCGGGGCCAGAGACCCAGTACTTC.

This clonotype was seen only a few times. The chain combines TRBV12-3 or TRBV12-4 with TRBJ1-1, with no clear D. Deletions cut 2 bases from V and 2 bases from J, with 18 bases between. This CDR3 region has 17 residues. CDR3 nucleotides: TGTGCCAGCAGTTTATGGCAAGGGTTGAGAGCCAACACTGAAGCTTTCTTT. Translated: CASSLWQGLRANTEAFF.

The chain is built from TRBV7-8 and TRBJ2-7, with D perhaps matching TRBD2 (6 bases). Per germline, CDR1 SGHVS and CDR2 FQNEAQ. V dropped 5 bases and J dropped 5 bases, with 19 bases sitting between them. This CDR3 spans 15 amino acids. DNA of the CDR3: TGTGCCAGCAGCCCCCTAGCGCCCCGGAAGGACGAGCAGTACTTC. Translating gives CASSPLAPRKDEQYF. Full variable domain (rest looked up from reference TRBV7-8 and TRBJ2-7): GAGVSQSPRYKVAKRGQDVALRCDPISGHVSLFWYQQALGQGPEFLTYFQNEAQLDKSGLPSDRFFAERPEGSVSTLKIQRTQQEDSAVYLCASSPLAPRKDEQYFGPGTRLTVT.

The chain links TRBV30 to TRBJ1-2; no clear D gene. The CDR3 has 12 residues. Deletions cut 0 bases from V and 1 base from J, with 3 bases between. The V gene's germline CDR1 is GTSNPN and CDR2 SVGIG (reference sequence). The CDR3 reads CAWSVRNYGYTF. The CDR3 nucleotides are TGTGCCTGGAGTGTCCGTAACTATGGCTACACCTTC.

Only a few counts were recorded for this clonotype. This chain joins TRBV6-2 or TRBV6-3 and TRBJ2-1; the match to TRBD1 covers 10 bases. The J call may not be correct, given that the DNA end is closer to TRBJ2-5. CDR1 is MNHEY, CDR2 SVGEGT, per germline. This CDR3 contains 13 residues. The CDR3 nucleotides are TGTGCCAGCAGTCGACAGGGGGCAGGGACCCAGTACTTC. Protein product: CASSRQGAGTQYF.

This clonotype was counted between two and nine times. The chain joins TRBV6-5 to TRBJ2-5; the D gene is possibly TRBD1 (7 bases). This CDR3 has 15 amino acids. Germline V CDR1 and CDR2: MNHEY, SVGAGI. Trimming removed 6 bases at V and 4 bases at J, with 18 bases between. This CDR3 is CASSRRSGGRETQYF. The CDR3 DNA reads TGTGCCAGCAGCAGGCGTTCAGGGGGGCGAGAGACCCAGTACTTC.

This chain uses TRBV12-3 or TRBV12-4 with TRBJ2-5, with 13 nucleotides matching TRBD2. V gave up 4 bases and J gave up 3 bases; unmatched junction bases: 5. This CDR3 has 16 amino acids. CDR3 in amino acids: CASSWGTSGAEETQYF. In nucleotides, the CDR3 is TGTGCCAGCAGTTGGGGGACTAGCGGGGCGGAAGAGACCCAGTACTTC.

This clonotype was seen more than once but under ten times. The chain has TRBV19 and TRBJ2-5; D not certain. This CDR3 spans 14 amino acids. Trimming removed 1 base from V and 6 bases from J, with 12 bases in between. Germline CDR1 LNHDA, CDR2 SQIVND (reference sequence). CDR3 nucleotides: TGTGCCAGTAGTATAGGGAGCCCATCCCAGACCCAGTACTTC. Translated, it gives CASSIGSPSQTQYF.

The chain employs TRBV5-5 and TRBJ2-2; possibly TRBD1 for D (5 bases). Per germline, CDR1 SGHKS and CDR2 YYEKEE (reference sequence). The CDR3 covers 16 residues. V lost 0 bases and J 0 bases, leaving 9 bases between the germline ends. In nucleotides, the CDR3 is TGTGCCAGCAGCTTGGCCCCGACAGCGAACACCGGGGAGCTGTTTTTT. This translates into CASSLAPTANTGELFF.

The V gene is TRBV25-1, the J gene TRBJ2-7; D gene unclear. The CDR3 is 15 amino acids. Germline loops: CDR1 MGHDK, CDR2 SYGVNS. The V end was cut by 6 bases, the J end by 2 bases, with 17 bases between. The CDR3 reads CASSPLFGEPYEQYF. The CDR3, as DNA: TGTGCCAGCAGCCCGTTGTTTGGGGAACCCTACGAGCAGTACTTC.

V usage is TRBV27 and J usage is TRBJ1-4; D call uncertain. The CDR3 loop spans 16 amino acids. V was trimmed by 5 bases and J by 7 bases, leaving 20 bases between them. Germline-derived CDR1 and CDR2 are MNHEY and SMNVEV (reference sequence). As DNA, the CDR3 is TGTGCCAGCAGTCCCCCAAGGCTCTCGGGAAGTGAAAAACTGTTTTTT. As protein: CASSPPRLSGSEKLFF.

The table lists this clonotype with a few counts. The gene calls are TRBV6-1 and TRBJ1-1; D possibly corresponds to TRBD1 (5 bases). V lost 8 bases and J lost 5, with 18 bases in between. Germline loops: CDR1 MNHNS, CDR2 SASEGT. The CDR3 extends over 14 amino acids. The CDR3 reads CASHPRGGGTEAFF. The CDR3 bases are TGTGCCAGCCATCCTCGGGGCGGGGGGACTGAAGCTTTCTTT.

This chain uses TRBV9 with TRBJ1-2, with D unresolved. CDR1 and CDR2 (germline): SGDLS, YYNGEE. Trimming took 3 bases from V and 6 from J, leaving 12 bases between them. The CDR3 spans 13 residues. CDR3 region: CASSASLWNGYTF. CDR3 DNA: TGTGCCAGCAGCGCATCGCTCTGGAATGGCTACACCTTC. The full variable domain, in which reference TRBV9 and TRBJ1-2 provide the parts outside the CDR3, is DSGVTQTPKHLITATGQRVTLRCSPRSGDLSVYWYQQSLDQGLQFLIQYYNGEERAKGNILERFSAQQFPDLHSELNLSSLELGDSALYFCASSASLWNGYTFGSGTRLTVV.

The chain carries TRBV6-6 and TRBJ2-3; D gene unclear. Trimming removed 6 bases at V and 0 bases at J, with 13 bases between. The germline V gene has CDR1 MNHNY and CDR2 SVGAGI (reference sequence). The CDR3 contains 15 residues. DNA for the CDR3: TGTGCCAGCAGCGCCGACCTTTCGAGCACAGATACGCAGTATTTT. Translation gives CASSADLSSTDTQYF.

Only a few counts were recorded for this clonotype. The chain uses TRBV6-5 and TRBJ2-1; TRBD1 aligns across 7 bases. This CDR3 is 15 amino acids long. Per the germline V gene, CDR1 is MNHEY and CDR2 is SVGAGI. V lost 0 bases, J lost 13 bases, and 12 bases stayed unmatched. The CDR3: CASSYSGDRVGSQFF. CDR3 bases: TGTGCCAGCAGTTACTCAGGAGACAGGGTAGGCTCCCAGTTCTTC.